The clone carrying this T cell receptor beta chain came up many times. Antigen unknown. These data come from a study of blood T cells in healthy people across ages. Whole-study results and caveats: While age rose, TCR beta diversity per million T cells dropped in a roughly linear way.

The use of a sample-barcoded 5' primer and a J-beta primer mix characterized a second PCR of about 6 to 11 cycles. One entry per CDR3 protein, called by TCRdb with MiXCR from the 5' RACE reads. The sample records about 690,000 distinct CDR3 sequences, approximately 40% being singletons. Donation came from healthy Caucasian individuals in Russia who were aged roughly 6 to 100. Isolation recovered at least 6.5 million PBMCs from every sample. Germline-derived CDR1 and CDR2 are MNHEY and SVGEGT. V shed 7 bases and J shed 0 bases, with 15 bases lying between them. The CDR3 consists of 15 residues. The sample consisted of blood. The chain couples TRBV6-2 or TRBV6-3 to TRBJ2-5; D is possibly TRBD1 (6 bases). This clonotype was obtained from a man at least 80 years old in good health. CDR3 in DNA: TGTGCCAGCACCACAGGGACCCTCTACCAAGAGACCCAGTACTTC. The encoded protein is CASTTGTLYQETQYF.